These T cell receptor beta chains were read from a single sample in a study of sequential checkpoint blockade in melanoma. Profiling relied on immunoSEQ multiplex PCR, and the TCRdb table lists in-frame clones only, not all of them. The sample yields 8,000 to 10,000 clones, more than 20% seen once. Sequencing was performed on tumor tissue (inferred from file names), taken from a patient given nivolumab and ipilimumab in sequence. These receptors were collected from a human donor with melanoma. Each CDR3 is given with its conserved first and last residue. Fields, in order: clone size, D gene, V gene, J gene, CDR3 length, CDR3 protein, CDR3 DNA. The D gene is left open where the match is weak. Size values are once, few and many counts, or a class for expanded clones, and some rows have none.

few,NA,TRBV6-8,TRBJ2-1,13,CASSETVNNEQFF,TGTGCCAGCAGTGAGACAGTAAACAATGAGCAGTTCTTC
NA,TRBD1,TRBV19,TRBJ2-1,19,CASSPRNRGRSPSYNEQFF,TGTGCCAGTAGTCCCAGAAACAGGGGGCGTTCCCCCTCCTACAATGAGCAGTTCTTC
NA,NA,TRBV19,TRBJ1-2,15,CASSIEAAPNYGYTF,TGTGCCAGTAGTATTGAGGCAGCCCCTAACTATGGCTACACCTTC
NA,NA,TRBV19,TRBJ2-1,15,CASSIRAGSYNEQFF,TGTGCCAGTAGTATACGGGCGGGATCCTACAATGAGCAGTTCTTC
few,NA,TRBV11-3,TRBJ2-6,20,CASSLPWGRASRSGANVLTF,TGTGCCAGCAGCCTCCCTTGGGGACGGGCTTCCCGCTCTGGGGCCAACGTCCTGACTTTC
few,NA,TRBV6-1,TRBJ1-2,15,CASSEGVAGLGGYTF,TGTGCCAGCAGTGAAGGGGTGGCGGGACTGGGTGGCTACACCTTC
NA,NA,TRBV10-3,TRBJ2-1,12,CAITSVAGEQFF,TGTGCCATCACCTCCGTAGCCGGGGAGCAGTTCTTC
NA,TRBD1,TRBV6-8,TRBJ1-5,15,CASVVGDSPNQPQHF,TGTGCCAGCGTCGTTGGGGACAGCCCTAATCAGCCCCAGCATTTT
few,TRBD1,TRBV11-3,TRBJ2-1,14,CASSRDRSYNEQFF,TGTGCCAGCAGCCGGGACAGGAGTTACAATGAGCAGTTCTTC
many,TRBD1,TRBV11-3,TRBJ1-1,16,CASSYGTGGECTEAFF,TGTGCCAGCAGCTACGGGACAGGGGGCGAGTGCACTGAAGCTTTCTTT
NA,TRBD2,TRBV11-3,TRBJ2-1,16,CASSARWTSGYNEQFF,TGTGCCAGCAGCGCTCGATGGACTAGCGGTTACAATGAGCAGTTCTTC
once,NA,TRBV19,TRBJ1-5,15,CASSSDQGTGQPQHF,TGTGCCAGTAGTAGCGATCAGGGGACCGGGCAGCCCCAGCATTTT
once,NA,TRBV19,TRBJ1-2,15,CASSIPGIGTHGYTF,TGTGCCAGTAGTATCCCAGGGATTGGAACGCATGGCTACACCTTC
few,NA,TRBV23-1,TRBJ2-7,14,CASSQERTAYEQYF,TGCGCCAGCAGCCAAGAAAGGACAGCCTACGAGCAGTACTTC
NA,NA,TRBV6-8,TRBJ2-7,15,CASRDQTWGIYEQYF,TGTGCCAGCAGGGACCAGACCTGGGGGATCTACGAGCAGTACTTC
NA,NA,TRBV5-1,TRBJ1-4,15,CASSLGRGGNEKLFF,TGCGCCAGCAGCTTGGGTAGGGGAGGAAATGAAAAACTGTTTTTT
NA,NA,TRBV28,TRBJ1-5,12,CASSFRHQPQHF,TGTGCCAGCAGTTTTCGCCATCAGCCCCAGCATTTT
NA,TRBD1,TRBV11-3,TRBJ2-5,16,CASSAYGQGVGETQYF,TGTGCCAGCAGCGCGTACGGACAGGGGGTAGGGGAGACCCAGTACTTC
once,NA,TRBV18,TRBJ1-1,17,CASSPPQGHSKYTEAFF,TGTGCCAGCTCACCACCTCAGGGCCATTCAAAGTACACTGAAGCTTTCTTT
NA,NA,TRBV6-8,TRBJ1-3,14,CASSYTSSGNTIYF,TGTGCCAGCAGTTACACGAGCTCTGGAAACACCATATATTTT
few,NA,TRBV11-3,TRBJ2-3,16,CASSLWGAEGTDTQYF,TGTGCCAGCAGCTTATGGGGGGCAGAAGGCACAGATACGCAGTATTTT
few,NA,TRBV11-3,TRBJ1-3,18,CASSLITGVSSWGNTIYF,TGTGCCAGCAGCTTAATTACGGGGGTTTCGTCTTGGGGAAACACCATATATTTT
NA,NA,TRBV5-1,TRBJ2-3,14,CASSLADTTDTQYF,TGCGCCAGCAGCTTGGCCGACACCACAGATACGCAGTATTTT
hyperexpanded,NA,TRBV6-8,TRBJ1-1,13,CASSYSGGTEAFF,TGTGCCAGCAGTTACTCAGGGGGCACTGAAGCTTTCTTT
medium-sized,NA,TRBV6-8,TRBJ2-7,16,CASSYSLQPRPYEQYF,TGTGCCAGCAGTTACTCGCTCCAGCCTCGACCCTACGAGCAGTACTTC
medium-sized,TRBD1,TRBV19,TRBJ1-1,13,CASSMTGYTEAFF,TGTGCCAGTAGTATGACAGGGTACACTGAAGCTTTCTTT
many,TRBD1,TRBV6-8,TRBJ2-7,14,CAISGTGMSYEQYF,TGTGCCATCAGCGGGACAGGGATGTCCTACGAGCAGTACTTC
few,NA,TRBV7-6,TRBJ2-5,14,CASSHTSSVEPQYF,TGTGCCAGCAGCCATACATCTAGCGTCGAGCCCCAGTACTTC
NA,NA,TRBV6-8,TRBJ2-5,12,CASSLNGETQYF,TGTGCCAGCAGTTTAAATGGAGAGACCCAGTACTTC
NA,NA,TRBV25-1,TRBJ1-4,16,CASSELSVAGNEKLFF,TGTGCCAGCAGTGAGCTTTCAGTGGCGGGGAATGAAAAACTGTTTTTT
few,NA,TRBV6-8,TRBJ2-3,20,CASSPGGSGRVIPSTDTQYF,TGTGCCAGCAGTCCCGGAGGGTCGGGGCGGGTCATCCCTAGCACAGATACGCAGTATTTT
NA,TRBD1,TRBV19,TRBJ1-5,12,CASEGADQPQHF,TGTGCCAGTGAGGGGGCGGATCAGCCCCAGCATTTT
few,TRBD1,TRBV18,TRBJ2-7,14,CASSPRGKRNEQYF,TGTGCCAGCTCACCCAGGGGGAAAAGGAACGAGCAGTACTTC
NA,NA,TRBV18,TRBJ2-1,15,CASSPAATSWSEQFF,TGTGCCAGCTCACCGGCCGCCACAAGCTGGAGTGAGCAGTTCTTC
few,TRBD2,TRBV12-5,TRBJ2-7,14,CASGAEGPSYEQYF,TGTGCCAGCGGGGCTGAGGGACCGAGTTACGAGCAGTACTTC
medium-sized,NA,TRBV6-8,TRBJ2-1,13,CAISGVKGNEQFF,TGTGCCATCAGTGGGGTCAAGGGGAATGAGCAGTTCTTC
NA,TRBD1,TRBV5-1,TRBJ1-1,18,CASSTWWGQGRMNTEAFF,TGCGCCAGCAGCACTTGGTGGGGACAGGGGAGGATGAACACTGAAGCTTTCTTT
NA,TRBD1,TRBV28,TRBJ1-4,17,CASSLFLRTGFNEKLFF,TGTGCCAGCAGTTTATTCCTCCGGACAGGCTTTAATGAAAAACTGTTTTTT
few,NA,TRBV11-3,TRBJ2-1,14,CASSLGTRVNEQFF,TGTGCCAGCAGCTTAGGAACCAGGGTGAATGAGCAGTTCTTC
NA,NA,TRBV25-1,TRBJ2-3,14,CASSEGGTSDTQYF,TGTGCCAGCAGCGAGGGGGGGACCTCAGATACGCAGTATTTT
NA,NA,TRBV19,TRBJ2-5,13,CASSIQKEETQYF,TGTGCCAGTAGTATACAGAAAGAAGAGACCCAGTACTTC
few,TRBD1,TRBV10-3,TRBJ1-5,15,CAISQGDNSNQPQHF,TGTGCCATCAGTCAGGGGGATAATAGCAATCAGCCCCAGCATTTT
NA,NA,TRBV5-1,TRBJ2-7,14,CASSLDQGGVRQYF,TGCGCCAGCAGCTTGGATCAGGGGGGAGTTAGGCAGTACTTC